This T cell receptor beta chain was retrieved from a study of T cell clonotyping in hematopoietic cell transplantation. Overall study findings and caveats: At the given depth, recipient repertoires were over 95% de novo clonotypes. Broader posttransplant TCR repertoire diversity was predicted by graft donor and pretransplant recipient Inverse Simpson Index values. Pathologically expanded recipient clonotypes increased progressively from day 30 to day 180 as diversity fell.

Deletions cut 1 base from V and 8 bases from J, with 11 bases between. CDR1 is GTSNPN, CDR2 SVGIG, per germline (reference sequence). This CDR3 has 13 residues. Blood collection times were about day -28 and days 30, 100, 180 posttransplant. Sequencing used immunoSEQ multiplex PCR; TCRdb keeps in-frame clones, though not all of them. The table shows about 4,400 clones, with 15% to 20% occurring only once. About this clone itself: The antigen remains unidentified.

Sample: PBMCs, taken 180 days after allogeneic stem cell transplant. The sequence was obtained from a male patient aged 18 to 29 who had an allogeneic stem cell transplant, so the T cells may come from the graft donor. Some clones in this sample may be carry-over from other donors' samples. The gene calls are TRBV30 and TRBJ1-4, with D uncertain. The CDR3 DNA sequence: TGTGCCTGGAGTGGGAGGAGACGGGAAAAACTGTTTTTT. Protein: CAWSGRRREKLFF.